This TCR beta chain is drawn from a study of molecular identifiers for immune sequencing clone quantification. Study information: Four portions were sequenced after RNA from about 20,000 or 100,000 naive CD8 cells was split five ways in replicates. Points from the study as a whole: Clones above 20 RNA copies contained over 98% of effector molecules but under 1% of naive ones.

This clonotype was found many times. What it recognizes is unknown. TCRdb re-called the PCR reads with MiXCR, one entry per CDR3 protein. The table has over 600,000 distinct CDR3 sequences, just under 20% seen once; the top ten hold 0.85% to 0.9%. The clonotype originates from a human donor in good health. Some libraries in this study had Jurkat cell RNA spiked in. The sample was naive CD8+ T cells from blood, with Jurkat cell RNA spiked in. Subset noted: FACS-sorted CD8+CD4-CCR7+CD45RA+ naive T cells.

As DNA, the CDR3 is TGCGCCAGCAGCTCTACCGGGGCAGCAGGGTCTGGGGCCAACGTCCTGACTTTC. Its translation is CASSSTGAAGSGANVLTF. The chain employs TRBV5-1 and TRBJ2-6; the D gene could be TRBD1 or TRBD2 (5 bases each). V lost 3 bases, J lost 1 base, and 17 bases lay in between. Germline-derived CDR1 and CDR2 are SGHRS and YFSETQ. The CDR3 is 18 residues long.